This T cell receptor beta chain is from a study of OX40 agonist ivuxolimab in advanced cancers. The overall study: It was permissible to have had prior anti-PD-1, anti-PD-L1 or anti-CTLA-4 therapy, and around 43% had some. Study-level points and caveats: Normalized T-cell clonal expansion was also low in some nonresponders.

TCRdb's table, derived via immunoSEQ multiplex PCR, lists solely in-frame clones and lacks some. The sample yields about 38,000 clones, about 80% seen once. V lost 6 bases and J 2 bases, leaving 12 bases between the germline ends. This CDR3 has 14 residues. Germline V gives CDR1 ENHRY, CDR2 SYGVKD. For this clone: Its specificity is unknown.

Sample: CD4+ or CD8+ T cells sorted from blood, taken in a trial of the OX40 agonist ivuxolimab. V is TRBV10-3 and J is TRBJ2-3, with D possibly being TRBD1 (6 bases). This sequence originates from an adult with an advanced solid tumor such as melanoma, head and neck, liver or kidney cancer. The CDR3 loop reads CAIRKQGNTDTQYF. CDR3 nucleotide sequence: TGTGCCATCAGGAAACAGGGAAACACAGATACGCAGTATTTT.